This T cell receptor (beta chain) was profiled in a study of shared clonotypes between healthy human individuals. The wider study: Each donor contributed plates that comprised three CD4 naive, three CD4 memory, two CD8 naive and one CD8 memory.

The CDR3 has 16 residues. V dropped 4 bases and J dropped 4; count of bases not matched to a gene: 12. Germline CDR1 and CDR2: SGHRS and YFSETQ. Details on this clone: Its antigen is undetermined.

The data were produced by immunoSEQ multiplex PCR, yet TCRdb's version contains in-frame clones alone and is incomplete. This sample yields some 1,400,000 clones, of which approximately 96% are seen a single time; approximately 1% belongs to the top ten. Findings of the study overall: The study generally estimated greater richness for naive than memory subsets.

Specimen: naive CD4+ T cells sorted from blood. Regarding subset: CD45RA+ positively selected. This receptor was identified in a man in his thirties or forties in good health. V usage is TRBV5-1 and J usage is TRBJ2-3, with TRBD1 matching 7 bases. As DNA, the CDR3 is TGCGCCAGCAGCCTGAAGACAGGGCGTCGGCCAGATACGCAGTATTTT. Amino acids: CASSLKTGRRPDTQYF.